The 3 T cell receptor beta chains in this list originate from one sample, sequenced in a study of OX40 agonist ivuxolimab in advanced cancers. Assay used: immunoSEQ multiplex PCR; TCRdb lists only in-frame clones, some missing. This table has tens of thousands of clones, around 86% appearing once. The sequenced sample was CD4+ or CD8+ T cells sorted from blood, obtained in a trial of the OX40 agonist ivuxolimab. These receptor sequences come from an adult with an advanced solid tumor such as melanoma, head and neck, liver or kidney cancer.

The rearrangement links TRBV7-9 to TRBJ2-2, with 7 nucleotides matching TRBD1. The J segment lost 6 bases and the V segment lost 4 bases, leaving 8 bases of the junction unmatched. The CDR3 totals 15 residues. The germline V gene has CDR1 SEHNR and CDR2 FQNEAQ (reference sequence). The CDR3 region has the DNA TGTGCCAGCAGCTCGGGACAGACTTCACCCGGGGAGCTGTTTTTT. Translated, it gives CASSSGQTSPGELFF.

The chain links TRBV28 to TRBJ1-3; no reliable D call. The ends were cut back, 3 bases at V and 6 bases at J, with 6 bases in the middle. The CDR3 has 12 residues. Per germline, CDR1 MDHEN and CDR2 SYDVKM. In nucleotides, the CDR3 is TGTGCCAGCAGTTTCCCCGTAAACACCATATATTTT. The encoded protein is CASSFPVNTIYF.

The CDR3 nucleotides read TGCGCCAGCAGCTTGGAGAACCAAGAGACCCAGTACTTC. Protein sequence: CASSLENQETQYF. The rearrangement uses TRBV5-1 and TRBJ2-5; D ambiguous. The CDR3 is made up of 13 amino acids. Germline-derived CDR1 and CDR2 are SGHRS and YFSETQ. V dropped 0 bases and J dropped 0 bases, with 3 bases sitting between them.